This TCR beta chain was captured in a study of human T cells and chemical hapten exposure. The wider study: All patients underwent weekly scalp dosing with diphenylcyclopropenone for the full roughly 25-week study.

In its sample, this clonotype was seen many times. Its antigen remains unknown. Study outcomes and limitations: The study found that PT1 expanded TCR counts correlated positively with patch test score.

TCRdb itself ran the RACE reads through MiXCR, one entry per CDR3 protein. The sample includes 110,000 to 150,000 distinct CDR3 sequences, around 11% of them seen just once. Time point here: patch test 2, 6 weeks after DPC sensitization. Sample treatment: therapeutic diphenylcyclopropenone sensitization with weekly scalp DPC. Germline CDR1 reads SEHNR; CDR2 reads FQNEAQ (reference sequence). V lost 1 base, J lost 0 bases, and 5 bases lay in between. The CDR3 is 14 amino acids. The sequencing used whole blood, collected in connection with sensitization to the hapten diphenylcyclopropenone (DPC). The TCR comes from a woman between 50 and 59 years old with alopecia areata. Some clones in this sample may be carry-over from other donors' samples. The rearrangement joins TRBV7-9 to TRBJ2-3, with D unresolved. The CDR3 is CASSLERSTDTQYF. In DNA, the CDR3 is TGTGCCAGCAGCTTAGAACGGAGCACAGATACGCAGTATTTT.